This TCR beta chain was identified during a study of cytomegalovirus exposure and HLA in healthy donors (dated by TCRdb to 2016 to 2017). Regarding the research as a whole: An earlier analysis of several hundred of the donors reported roughly 270 Gb of sequence data and about 100 million unique TCR beta sequences from about 179 million T cells. An early release that covered roughly 600 HLA-typed donors contained approximately 290 gigabases of sequencing data and 70 million to 100 million unique TCR sequences. The genetic ancestry cluster associated with self-reported Caucasian donors included 81% of the roughly 400 genotyped donors. The study was designed to test whether signatures of past pathogen exposure could be identified by cataloging public T cell receptors. The study used immunosequencing to profile the T cell repertoires of 666 subjects and linked those repertoires to cytomegalovirus serostatus. Besides the first cohort of under 700 subjects, a separate validation cohort made up of 120 different subjects was used. To predict cytomegalovirus infection status, the study brought together high-throughput TCR immunosequencing, statistical association of individual TCRs with disease status, and machine learning. To study patterns of TCR occurrence, a later analysis re-analyzed previously published TCR beta repertoires from 650 to 750 donors and added high-resolution HLA genotyping. In the later analysis, no new phenotypic data were used to find candidate immune exposures; instead, reliance was placed on TCR beta sequences and their occurrence across donors. To decide whether each TCR beta V gene segment behaved as functional or pseudogenic, an earlier analysis of fewer than 750 of the donors relied on high-throughput TCR beta sequencing. Donor age, sex, ethnicity and CMV serostatus were compiled alongside the repertoire data. In a later genetic analysis, genome-wide SNP genotypes for about 60% of the 666 donors were used, and that subset was treated as a discovery cohort. All discovery cohort repertoires had been generated using a single sequencing platform. Both class I and class II loci were covered by HLA typing, at four-digit resolution. Typing coverage varied by locus: about 620-630 donors for A, B, C, DRB1 and DQB1; approximately 500 for DQA1; 606 for DPA1; fewer than 480 for DPB1. About 5 DR-DQ haplotypes were handled as single units for association and clustering, since linkage in the cohort was strong. Across some 400 genotyped donors of the cohort, an average of about 240,000 unique TCR beta nucleotide sequences per donor were sequenced, and about a sixth of those sequences were non-productive. The paper's findings and limits, for the study overall: An association between a missense DCLRE1C variant and V-gene and J-gene trimming of TCR beta chains was found in a later genetic analysis and replicated in an independent cohort. According to a later genetic analysis, donors in an Asian-associated ancestry cluster had fewer N-insertions in productive TCRs than the approximately 690-donor mean. A few of the identified cytomegalovirus-associated TCR beta chains were confirmed in vitro to be specific for cytomegalovirus antigens. The study gave a list of roughly 150 TCR beta chains associated with cytomegalovirus. The 87-base-pair reads could not distinguish some IMGT-functional V segments, including TRBV6-2 and TRBV6-3, so those segments were excluded. This cohort had only TCR beta chains sequenced, and the lack of alpha or paired-chain data limited which features could be detected. Specific HLA alleles were associated with 16,951 TCR beta sequences at a false discovery rate of 0.05 in a later analysis. It was suggested by the authors that the approach could potentially be generalized to other disease states and immunological phenotypes. A group of highly shared sequence variants was considered likely to be a technical artifact of the sequencing pipeline. A later analysis found that HLA-associated TCR beta chains were more clonally expanded and had lower generation probabilities than equally common non-associated chains. In a later analysis, the rate of TCR association differed among HLA loci, with DRB1 alleles having the most associated TCRs and HLA-C alleles having the fewest. Linkage disequilibrium might explain the correlated functional status among segregating V segments, but an unknown experimental factor could not be ruled out. Several of the top co-occurrence clusters appeared to be linked to parvovirus B19, influenza, CMV and Epstein-Barr virus, according to a later analysis. A further reported finding was that TCR beta sequences accurately predicted the HLA-A and HLA-B alleles for most subjects in the first cohort. The presence/absence analyses assumed that sequencing depth was roughly uniform across donors, and that assumption may not be true. According to a later analysis, most CMV-associated TCR beta chains appeared to be HLA-restricted, and the HLA associations seemed to be driven largely by CMV exposure. The classifier was reported to diagnose cytomegalovirus status with high specificity and sensitivity in both the original cohort and the validation cohort. HLA typing was unavailable for some donors at each locus, so association tests used only the typed subset. Most TCR sequences were observed very rarely across donors, whereas some public TCRs were present in many individuals. About 17 rarely observed V segments, including chromosome 9 orphons, were excluded from the earlier analysis of just under 600 of the donors because counts were too low. When HLA alleles, especially DR and DQ, strongly co-occurred, attributing TCR associations to individual alleles was difficult. An earlier analysis of 450 to 750 of the donors showed that most TCR beta V segments appeared in productive rearrangements either about 87% or about 30% of the time, which broadly matched IMGT annotations. Immune exposure information for the cohort was limited to CMV serostatus.

The cohort was made up of roughly 670 healthy bone marrow donors. Cohort members were all nominally healthy when sampled, although unrecorded immune exposures were likely present. The donor tested CMV seronegative and was one of the 352 seronegative cohort members. Each donor provided a peripheral blood sample, and peripheral blood mononuclear cells were used for TCR beta sequencing. The Qiagen DNeasy Blood Extraction Kit was used to extract genomic DNA from the blood cell samples. Counted from cysteine to phenylalanine, this CDR3 has 14 amino acids. Only CDR3 DNA remains: 42 bases, in frame from the first base. CDR1 SGDLS and CDR2 YYNGEE were looked up in the germline V gene. Relative to germline, V is 0 bases shorter and J is 5 bases shorter, with 9 bases between their ends. This clone was seen only a few times. Its antigen remains undetermined. Within one base of it there is no much larger clone, and no base qualities were kept.

Receptors were amplified or captured by the immunoSEQ multiplex PCR assay. For the multiplex PCR, a mixture combining 60 forward primers for TCR Vbeta segments and 13 reverse primers for TCR Jbeta segments was used. Amplification of the CDR3 region of rearranged TCR beta genes was performed with a multiplex PCR assay on genomic DNA. Amplified TCR beta libraries were sequenced as 87-base-pair reads on the Illumina HiSeq System. As for the authors' bioinformatics: A later analysis tallied some 79 million unique TCR beta chains across the 700 or so repertoires, and about 12 million of those chains were shared by two or more donors. A nearest-neighbor algorithm error-corrected the raw reads and collapsed the reads into unique sequences, merging closely related sequences to remove PCR and sequencing errors. To assign V, D and J gene segments, CDR3 sequences were aligned to IMGT reference sequences. For a sequence to be retained, at least a six-nucleotide match to both a V gene segment and a J gene segment was required. A rearrangement counted as productive if the CDR3 had no stop codons and remained in frame with V and J, and every other rearrangement counted as non-productive. CDR3 was defined according to IMGT convention as the region running from the second conserved V-encoded cysteine to the conserved J-encoded phenylalanine. In an earlier analysis of approximately 500 of the donors, sequences lacking an unambiguous match to a single V gene segment were excluded. An earlier analysis of several hundred of the donors called V segments functional above 56.7% productive rearrangements and segregating when the between-donor standard deviation exceeded 5%. To diagnose cytomegalovirus status from the catalog of TCR beta chain sequences, a statistical classification framework was built. V and J gene assignment, in a later analysis, came from comparing TCR nucleotide sequences with IMGT/GENE-DB human TR gene sequences. Using the TCRdist pipeline, a later analysis assigned CDR3 sequences along with most-parsimonious VDJ recombination scenarios. In a later analysis, each TCR beta chain was defined by its CDR3 amino acid sequence together with its V-gene family, and reads without a unique V-gene family were excluded. In a later analysis, approximately 590 highly shared, low-generation-probability nucleotide sequences were removed to address suspected cross-contamination and a sequencing artifact. For each public chain, a later analysis derived a clonal expansion index from normalized ranks of inferred template counts within each repertoire. In a later analysis, generation probabilities were computed using a VDJ recombination model fitted to out-of-frame rearrangements, and the results were checked against IGoR. Hypergeometric tests were used in a later analysis to score TCR-TCR, TCR-HLA and TCR-CMV co-occurrence, with a repertoire-size bias correction applied to the TCR pairs. A later analysis estimated false discovery rates by permuting HLA or CMV assignments 20 times. A later analysis grouped co-occurring TCRs with DBSCAN, adding TCRdist sequence similarity when clustering within HLA-allele-positive subsets. Co-occurrence clustering excluded repertoires with fewer than 30,000 or more than 120,000 public chains, plus five with anomalous nucleotide sharing. The source is immuneACCESS, and TCRdb retained only in-frame sequences with V and J called. Part of the clones is not carried over; for the studies checked, unresolved V genes explain less than half of this, and the remainder is unexplained. D and trimming come from the DNA, and the V and J calls and clone size come from that table. Here the sample has about 84,000 clones; over 80% occur a single time. Jointly, the top ten make up about 2.5% of the sample.

The sequence came from a man between 18 and 35 years old in good health and CMV-seronegative. Recombination connected TRBV9 to TRBJ1-5; a tentative D match to TRBD1 spans 6 bases. Sequencing was performed on PBMCs. Here is the DNA: TGTGCCAGCAGCGTAGCAGGGGATTATCAGCCCCAGCATTTT. Translation gives CASSVAGDYQPQHF. The entire variable domain, with the stretches around the CDR3 drawn from the reference TRBV9 and TRBJ1-5 proteins, is DSGVTQTPKHLITATGQRVTLRCSPRSGDLSVYWYQQSLDQGLQFLIQYYNGEERAKGNILERFSAQQFPDLHSELNLSSLELGDSALYFCASSVAGDYQPQHFGDGTRLSIL.